This entry lists 29 T cell receptor beta chains sequenced from one sample in a study of breast tumors, draining lymph nodes, adjacent tissues. The lymph nodes were axillary draining lymph nodes from breast cancer patients. TCRdb passed the multiplex PCR reads through MiXCR, listing each CDR3 protein once. The data contain around 130,000 distinct CDR3 sequences, 15% to 20% of them singletons. Sequenced: axillary lymph node tissue. These receptors came from a female donor with breast cancer. Some clones in this sample may be carry-over from other donors' samples.

Ten or more counts support this clonotype. The rearrangement joins TRBV11-2 to TRBJ2-3, with TRBD2 identical over 7 bases. The V gene's germline CDR1 is SGHAT and CDR2 FQNNGV. The CDR3 runs to 14 residues. J gave up 2 bases and V 5 bases, and 4 bases lay outside the gene matches. The CDR3 bases are TGTGCCAGCAGCCGGAGCGGGGACACAGATACGCAGTATTTT. This codes for CASSRSGDTDTQYF.

For this clonotype: This clone may be a read error of a much larger clone one base away. The chain carries TRBV20-1 and TRBJ2-1; D might be TRBD1 or TRBD2, each matching 5 bases. The CDR3 sequence is 13 residues long. Trimming took off 3 bases at V and 5 bases at J, with 11 bases between the two ends. Germline CDR1 reads DFQATT; CDR2 reads SNEGSKA (reference sequence). The CDR3 reads CSASGASNNEQFF. The CDR3 bases are TGCAGTGCTAGCGGGGCTAGCAACAATGAGCAGTTCTTC.

A remark on this clonotype: A read error may be the cause here, since a much bigger clone is one base away. No conserved phenylalanine or tryptophan is present at the end of the CDR3, so a read error is the likely explanation. This sequence joins TRBV6-1 and TRBJ2-1; D might be TRBD2 (7 bases). Trimming stripped 1 base from V and 4 bases from J, with 14 bases between. CDR1 MNHNS and CDR2 SASEGT come from the germline V gene. CDR3 length: 16 amino acids. The CDR3 bases are TGTGCCAGCAGTGAAGGTCGCGGGGGCTCTTACAATGAGCAGTTCCTC. It yields the protein CASSEGRGGSYNEQFL.

In its sample, this clonotype was seen a few times. This sequence may be a read error, since a much larger clone differs from it by one base. The V and J genes are TRBV5-1 and TRBJ2-7; 9 bases map to TRBD1. CDR1 is SGHRS, CDR2 YFSETQ, per germline. The CDR3 sequence is 13 residues long. CDR3 sequence reads: CACSPGQGNEQYF. The CDR3 DNA reads TGCGCCTGCAGCCCGGGACAGGGCAACGAGCAGTACTTC.

The chain carries TRBV27 and TRBJ2-7; D is uncertain. Per the germline V gene, CDR1 is MNHEY and CDR2 is SMNVEV (reference sequence). V lost 4 bases and J 5 bases, leaving 9 bases between the germline ends. The CDR3 loop spans 12 amino acids. This CDR3 is CASSSRPNEQYF. The CDR3, as DNA: TGTGCCAGCAGTTCCCGTCCCAACGAGCAGTACTTC.

This clonotype was recorded at least ten times. V and J are TRBV5-1 and TRBJ1-2; the match to TRBD1 covers 8 bases. This CDR3 comprises 14 residues. CDR1 and CDR2 (germline): SGHRS, YFSETQ. Losses at the gene ends were 0 bases for V and 2 bases for J; bases not matched to a gene: 0. The CDR3: CASSLGDRNYGYTF. In nucleotides, the CDR3 is TGCGCCAGCAGCTTGGGGGACAGGAACTATGGCTACACCTTC.

This clonotype has a count of ten or more. The genes are TRBV20-1 and TRBJ1-4; 9 bases match TRBD1. The CDR3 contains 15 residues. The V and J ends lost 4 bases and 4 bases, in that order; junction bases with no gene match: 7. CDR1 and CDR2 (germline): DFQATT, SNEGSKA (reference sequence). CDR3 loop: CSAKESGQGNEKLFF. In DNA, the CDR3 is TGCAGTGCTAAGGAGTCGGGACAGGGTAATGAAAAACTGTTTTTT.

In its sample, this clonotype was seen many times. The CDR3 region is CASSVDERERYNEQFF. The CDR3 DNA follows: TGTGCCAGCAGCGTAGATGAGCGGGAGAGGTACAATGAGCAGTTCTTC. The V gene is TRBV9, the J gene TRBJ2-1; 8 bases match TRBD2. The CDR3 runs to 16 residues. V lost 0 bases and J lost 4; bases outside the gene matches: 6. Germline loops: CDR1 SGDLS, CDR2 YYNGEE.

This clonotype was recorded at least ten times. The rearrangement uses TRBV6-5 and TRBJ2-7; the match to TRBD1 covers 7 bases. This CDR3 has 14 amino acids. CDR1 and CDR2 from the germline V gene are MNHEY and SVGAGI. Trimming cost V 4 bases and J 6 bases; bases outside gene matches: 9. CDR3 nucleotide sequence: TGTGCCAGCAGTTCCAGGACAGGTAGGGGCGAGCAGTACTTC. Translation gives CASSSRTGRGEQYF.

Regarding this clonotype: One end of the junction does not line up with germline, which may come from a read error. The chain is built from TRBV11-3 and TRBJ2-5; 8 bases match TRBD1. This CDR3 region has 14 residues. Germline V gene lookup returns CDR1 SGHNT and CDR2 YENEEA. The CDR3 DNA is TGTGCCAGCAGCTCCCACAGGGGGGAAGAGGCCCAGTACTTC. Translated: CASSSHRGEEAQYF.

This clonotype was counted at least ten times. The CDR3 bases are TGTGCCAGCAGTTTTGTGATTAGGTCACCCCTCCACTTT. Translating it yields CASSFVIRSPLHF. The chain joins TRBV27 to TRBJ1-6; no clear D. The germline V gene encodes CDR1 MNHEY and CDR2 SMNVEV (reference sequence). The CDR3 is 13 amino acids. V was trimmed by 3 bases and J by 10 bases, leaving 10 bases between them.

This chain links TRBV11-2 with TRBJ2-1; TRBD2 matches at 11 bases. Per germline, CDR1 SGHAT and CDR2 FQNNGV. The CDR3 is 17 amino acids. J lost 7 bases, V lost 3 bases, and 11 bases had no gene match. CDR3 sequence reads: CASSLLAGGPDSNEQFF. As DNA, the CDR3 is TGTGCCAGCAGCTTGTTAGCGGGAGGGCCAGATTCTAATGAGCAGTTCTTC.

The table lists this clonotype with many counts. CDR3 sequence: CASSENLTGEQYF. The CDR3 DNA is TGTGCCAGCAGTGAAAACCTGACGGGAGAGCAGTACTTC. This chain connects TRBV2 to TRBJ2-7, with D perhaps matching TRBD2 (5 bases). V was shortened by 2 bases and J by 7 bases, with 12 bases between the two germline ends. Germline assignment: CDR1 SNHLY and CDR2 FYNNEI. This CDR3 is 13 amino acids long.

Ten or more counts support this clonotype. V is TRBV7-2 and J is TRBJ1-6; no clear D. Germline lookup yields CDR1 SGHTA and CDR2 FQGNSA. This CDR3 has 13 amino acids. Trimming left V 5 bases short and J 6 bases short, with 8 bases between. CDR3 sequence (DNA): TGTGCCAGCAGCCCCGGTAGTAATTCACCCCTCCACTTT. Translation gives CASSPGSNSPLHF.

This clonotype showed up many times. V usage is TRBV6-2 or TRBV6-3 and J usage is TRBJ2-1; 9 bases agree with TRBD2. CDR1 is MNHEY and CDR2 is SVGEGT in the germline V gene. Trimming cost V 5 bases and J 3 bases; bases outside gene matches: 8. This CDR3 has 16 amino acids. In DNA form, the CDR3 reads TGTGCCAGCAGTGCCCTTAGCGGGAGCGTCTACAATGAGCAGTTCTTC. This sequence encodes CASSALSGSVYNEQFF.

The chain links TRBV18 to TRBJ1-4, with 7 bases lining up with TRBD1. V dropped 1 base and J dropped 8; count of bases not matched to a gene: 4. Germline CDR1 reads KGHSH; CDR2 reads LQKENI. The CDR3 extends over 14 amino acids. The CDR3 coding sequence is TGTGCCAGCTCACCACAGGGGGCCAAGGAAAAACTGTTTTTT. It translates to CASSPQGAKEKLFF.

This clonotype has ten or more counts. The CDR3: CATSRDYVAGRADTQYF. The CDR3 DNA reads as TGTGCCACCAGCAGAGACTATGTAGCCGGGAGGGCAGATACGCAGTATTTT. The V call is TRBV15, the J call TRBJ2-3; 8 nucleotides match TRBD2. Germline CDR1 LNHNV, CDR2 YYDKDF (reference sequence). V shed 0 bases and J 4 bases; nucleotides not matched to a gene: 9. The CDR3 consists of 17 residues.

This clonotype came up a few times. The chain links TRBV2 to TRBJ2-3; no clear D gene. Germline CDR1 SNHLY, CDR2 FYNNEI. This CDR3 has 13 residues. Trimming shortened V by 4 bases and J by 0 bases, and 5 bases separated the two germline ends. The CDR3 spells CASSAASTDTQYF. The CDR3 DNA follows: TGTGCCAGCAGTGCGGCTAGCACAGATACGCAGTATTTT.

This clonotype has a handful of counts. The gene calls are TRBV28 and TRBJ2-3, with 12 bases matching TRBD2. The CDR3 is made up of 16 amino acids. Germline V CDR1 and CDR2: MDHEN, SYDVKM. The junction had 7 bases not matched to a gene; V was cut back by 5 bases and J by 4 bases. CDR3 DNA: TGTGCCAGCAGTCTTTCTAGCGGGGGGGCGGCAGATACGCAGTATTTT. Protein product: CASSLSSGGAADTQYF.

This clonotype was seen ten or more times. The V call is TRBV19, the J call TRBJ2-3; no reliable D call. Germline-derived CDR1 and CDR2 are LNHDA and SQIVND (reference sequence). V lost 2 bases to trimming and J lost 6 bases, with 15 bases between them. The CDR3 extends over 15 amino acids. CDR3 residues: CASSITGSIGDTQYF. Written as DNA, the CDR3 is TGTGCCAGTAGTATAACCGGAAGTATCGGCGATACGCAGTATTTT.

As regards this clonotype: A much more abundant neighbour one base away suggests this may be a read error. The chain recombines TRBV18 with TRBJ2-5, with unresolved D. The CDR3 spans 12 residues. The germline CDR1 and CDR2 sequences are KGHSH and LQKENI. CDR3 residues: CASSPRTETQHF. The DNA of the CDR3 is TGTGCCAGCTCACCACGGACGGAGACCCAGCACTTC. Full variable domain (remainder filled in from reference TRBV18 and TRBJ2-5): NAGVMQNPRHLVRRRGQEARLRCSPMKGHSHVYWYRQLPEEGLKFMVYLQKENIIDESGMPKERFSAEFPKEGPSILRIQQVVRGDSAAYFCASSPRTETQHFGPGTRLLVL.

In regard to this clonotype: A much more abundant neighbour one base away suggests this may be a read error. The chain is built from TRBV20-1 and TRBJ2-7; D may be TRBD1 or TRBD2 (5 bases each). This CDR3 contains 12 residues. Trimming stripped 6 bases from V and 4 bases from J, with 13 bases between. The germline gives CDR1 DFQATT, CDR2 SNEGSKA (reference sequence). The CDR3 here is CSASRGEYEQYF. DNA for the CDR3: TGCAGTGCCAGCCGGGGCGAGTACGAGCAGTACTTC.

To note about this clonotype: A much larger clonotype is one base distant, so this may be a read error. The rearrangement uses TRBV20-1 and TRBJ1-4, with D possibly being TRBD1 (5 bases). This CDR3 spans 16 amino acids. Germline V CDR1 and CDR2: DFQATT, SNEGSKA (reference sequence). The CDR3 sequence is CSASIQAAATNEKLVF. As DNA, the CDR3 is TGCAGTGCTAGTATACAGGCAGCGGCAACTAATGAAAAACTGGTTTTT.

This clonotype was seen ten or more times. This chain links TRBV20-1 with TRBJ1-6, with D possibly matching TRBD1 (5 bases). This CDR3 is built from 18 residues. Looked up from germline, CDR1 is DFQATT and CDR2 is SNEGSKA (reference sequence). V was clipped by 3 bases and J by 3 bases, with 21 bases between them. The CDR3 here is CSARYSGTIEGYNSPLHF. The CDR3 coding sequence is TGCAGTGCTAGGTATTCAGGGACCATAGAAGGCTATAATTCACCCCTCCACTTT.

As concerns this clonotype: Being one base from a much bigger clone, this may be a read error. The rearrangement joins TRBV19 to TRBJ1-2; no firm D call. The CDR3 runs to 12 residues. The germline CDR1 and CDR2 sequences are LNHDA and SQIVND (reference sequence). CDR3 sequence (DNA): TGTGCCAGTAGTATAGGCAGATTTGGCTACATCTTC. Protein: CASSIGRFGYIF.

J is TRBJ1-2 and V is TRBV18, with 9 bases lining up with TRBD1. Germline values: CDR1 KGHSH, CDR2 LQKENI. Trimming at V came to 5 bases and at J to 3 bases, leaving 7 bases not matched to a gene. CDR3 length: 15 amino acids. CDR3 coding DNA: TGTGCCAGCTCAAAAGAACAGGGGGCTTACTATGGCTACACCTTC. This codes for CASSKEQGAYYGYTF.

The CDR3 DNA reads TGTGCCAGCAGTTTATACCAGGGGGGAAACACCGGGGAGCTGTTTTTT. It translates to CASSLYQGGNTGELFF. This chain links TRBV28 with TRBJ2-2; D is perhaps TRBD1 (7 bases). Germline V gene lookup returns CDR1 MDHEN and CDR2 SYDVKM. The CDR3 consists of 16 residues. Trimming left V 1 base short and J 2 bases short, with 11 bases between.

This clonotype was recorded many times. The chain uses TRBV5-5 and TRBJ1-2, with D unclear. Trimming took 1 base from V and 4 from J, leaving 8 bases between them. The germline gives CDR1 SGHKS, CDR2 YYEKEE (reference sequence). This CDR3 has 13 residues. CDR3 protein: CASSLSGVYGYTF. In DNA, the CDR3 is TGTGCCAGCAGCTTGTCTGGGGTCTATGGCTACACCTTC.

This clonotype was seen many times. The J gene is TRBJ2-7, the V gene TRBV3-1; maybe TRBD1 (6 bases). Germline assignment: CDR1 LGHDT and CDR2 YNNKEL (reference sequence). There are 15 residues in the CDR3. Trimming removed 2 bases at V and 1 base at J, with 12 bases between. The CDR3 loop is CASSQPGHLSYEQYF. The CDR3 bases are TGTGCCAGCAGCCAACCGGGACACCTGTCCTACGAGCAGTACTTC.